Following are 14 T cell receptor beta chains from one sample sequenced in a study of CD8+ T cells in alopecia areata. Described treatment: oral pan-JAK inhibitor, 5-10 mg twice daily. RNA, once extracted, was reverse transcribed into cDNA for use as the sequencing template. The protocol was immunoSEQ multiplex PCR, while the TCRdb copy is restricted to in-frame clones and leaves out a portion. The sample gives hundreds of thousands of clones, just over 65% of which show up once; 1% to 1.5% is in the top ten. Material: CD4+ T cells sorted from blood, obtained at week 44, from a patient treated with tofacitinib. The source is a human donor with alopecia areata.

This clone has a handful of counts. This chain connects TRBV27 to TRBJ2-5; 16 nucleotides match TRBD2. The J segment lost 4 bases and the V segment lost 5 bases, leaving 7 bases of the junction unmatched. Per the germline V gene, CDR1 is MNHEY and CDR2 is SMNVEV (reference sequence). CDR3 length: 17 residues. The CDR3 region has the DNA TGTGCCAGCAGTAGAATGGGACTAGCGGGGGGGCGAGAGACCCAGTACTTC. Its translation: CASSRMGLAGGRETQYF.

This clone appeared once. This sequence joins TRBV11-1 and TRBJ2-2, with D perhaps assigned TRBD1 or TRBD2 (6 bases each). There are 18 residues in the CDR3. V lost 7 bases to trimming and J lost 0 bases, with 21 bases between them. In germline, CDR1 is SGHAT, CDR2 FQDESV (reference sequence). The CDR3 loop reads CASTTRGNTGPNTGELFF. Here the CDR3 DNA reads TGTGCCAGCACCACGCGGGGAAACACAGGGCCGAACACCGGGGAGCTGTTTTTT.

The chain carries TRBV5-1 and TRBJ2-3; D possibly matches TRBD1 or TRBD2 (6 bases each). CDR1 and CDR2 (germline): SGHRS, YFSETQ. The V end lost 1 base, the J end lost 4 bases, and 13 bases lay between the germline ends. The CDR3 is 15 amino acids. DNA for the CDR3: TGCGCCAGCAGCTTGCTCAGGGGAGGATCAGATACGCAGTATTTT. This translates into CASSLLRGGSDTQYF.

This chain connects TRBV4-3 to TRBJ1-2; D gene uncertain. The CDR3 spans 14 residues. V was trimmed by 1 base and J by 3 bases, leaving 9 bases between them. The V gene's germline CDR1 is LGHNA and CDR2 YSLEER. The CDR3 spells CASSQGRGDYGYTF. DNA of the CDR3: TGCGCCAGCAGCCAAGGACGGGGTGACTATGGCTACACCTTC.

The chain links TRBV6-1 to TRBJ1-1, with a tentative D call TRBD1 (6 bases). The germline V gene has CDR1 MNHNS and CDR2 SASEGT. V shed 3 bases and J shed 6 bases, with 11 bases lying between them. The CDR3 sequence is 13 residues long. CDR3 region: CASSDQGSSEAFF. CDR3 sequence (DNA): TGTGCCAGCAGTGATCAGGGGTCCTCTGAAGCTTTCTTT.

The J gene is TRBJ1-2, the V gene TRBV20-1; no firm D call. The CDR3 runs to 11 residues. V was clipped by 4 bases and J by 6 bases, with 9 bases between them. The V gene's germline CDR1 is DFQATT and CDR2 SNEGSKA (reference sequence). CDR3 region: CSATMTNGYTF. CDR3 in DNA: TGCAGTGCTACAATGACCAATGGCTACACCTTC.

The chain combines TRBV2 with TRBJ2-2; no definite D call. Germline V gene sequence: CDR1 SNHLY, CDR2 FYNNEI. V gave up 2 bases and J gave up 2 bases, with 6 bases separating them. The CDR3 covers 14 residues. The DNA for the CDR3 is TGTGCCAGCAGTGAACAGTACAACACCGGGGAGCTGTTTTTT. Translation: CASSEQYNTGELFF.

As DNA, the CDR3 is TGTGCCAGCAGCTTACGACTGCTCTCCTACGAGCAGTACTTC. This codes for CASSLRLLSYEQYF. The chain carries TRBV11-2 and TRBJ2-7; D is undetermined. CDR1 SGHAT and CDR2 FQNNGV come from the germline V gene. The CDR3 has 14 amino acids. Trimming shortened V by 2 bases and J by 0 bases, and 8 bases separated the two germline ends.

The chain employs TRBV15 and TRBJ1-5; D is perhaps TRBD1 (6 bases). The CDR3 has 13 amino acids. Germline V lookup: CDR1 LNHNV, CDR2 YYDKDF (reference sequence). Trimming stripped 8 bases from V and 4 bases from J, with 12 bases between. CDR3 sequence reads: CATGARGNQPQHF. DNA of the CDR3: TGTGCCACCGGAGCCAGGGGAAATCAGCCCCAGCATTTT.

This chain links TRBV7-9 with TRBJ2-1, with no clear D. Trimming pared 7 bases from V and 9 bases from J, leaving 16 bases between. Germline-derived CDR1 and CDR2 are SEHNR and FQNEAQ (reference sequence). This CDR3 has 13 amino acids. CDR3 in amino acids: CASIPPGVAEQFF. The CDR3 DNA is TGTGCCAGCATCCCTCCGGGTGTAGCTGAGCAGTTCTTC. Full variable domain (missing parts from reference TRBV7-9 and TRBJ2-1): DTGVSQNPRHKITKRGQNVTFRCDPISEHNRLYWYRQTLGQGPEFLTYFQNEAQLEKSRLLSDRFSAERPKGSFSTLEIQRTEQGDSAMYLCASIPPGVAEQFFGPGTRLTVL.

This clone was picked up a small number of times. This sequence joins TRBV29-1 and TRBJ1-1; no firm D call. V shed 3 bases and J shed 1 base, with 6 bases lying between them. Per the germline V gene, CDR1 is SQVTM and CDR2 is ANQGSEA. CDR3 length: 12 amino acids. The CDR3 protein is CSVDKGNTEAFF. Written as DNA, the CDR3 is TGCAGCGTTGACAAGGGGAACACTGAAGCTTTCTTT.

The chain carries TRBV6-5 and TRBJ1-1; 11 bases are a match to TRBD1. The length of the CDR3 is 15 residues. Germline CDR1 and CDR2: MNHEY and SVGAGI. V gave up 6 bases and J gave up 4 bases; unmatched junction bases: 7. CDR3 DNA: TGTGCCAGCAGACAGGACAGGGGGCAGAGCACTGAAGCTTTCTTT. Translating gives CASRQDRGQSTEAFF.

The chain joins TRBV29-1 to TRBJ2-4; 7 bases fit TRBD1. V was pared by 5 bases and J by 6 bases, with 1 base of the junction left unmatched. CDR1 and CDR2 (germline): SQVTM, ANQGSEA. The CDR3 contains 11 residues. CDR3: CSVYRGNIQYF. The CDR3 nucleotides are TGCAGCGTTTACAGGGGAAACATTCAGTACTTC.

V gene TRBV29-1 combines with J gene TRBJ1-1; D ambiguous. There are 11 residues in the CDR3. Trimming pared 4 bases from V and 1 base from J, leaving 4 bases between. In germline, CDR1 is SQVTM, CDR2 ANQGSEA. CDR3 in amino acids: CSVAQNTEAFF. CDR3 nucleotides: TGCAGCGTTGCCCAGAACACTGAAGCTTTCTTT.